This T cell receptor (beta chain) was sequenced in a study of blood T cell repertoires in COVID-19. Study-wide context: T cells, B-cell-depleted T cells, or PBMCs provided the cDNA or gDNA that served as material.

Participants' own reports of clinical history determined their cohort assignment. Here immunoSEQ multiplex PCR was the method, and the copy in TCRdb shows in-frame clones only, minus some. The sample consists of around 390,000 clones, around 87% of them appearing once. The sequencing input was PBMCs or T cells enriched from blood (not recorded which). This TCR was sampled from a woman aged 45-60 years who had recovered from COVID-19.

In DNA form, the CDR3 reads TGCGCCAGCAGCTTGGGTAGCCGCACAGATACGCAGTATTTT. Protein sequence: CASSLGSRTDTQYF. The rearrangement uses TRBV5-1 and TRBJ2-3, with D unresolved. Trimming pared 0 bases from V and 1 base from J, leaving 6 bases between. The CDR3 has 14 amino acids. CDR1 is SGHRS, CDR2 YFSETQ, per germline.